This T cell receptor beta chain was observed in a study of cytomegalovirus exposure and HLA in healthy donors. Overall study results and limits: In vitro checks showed that a few CMV-associated chains really do target CMV antigens. The study labeled under 200 TCR beta chains cytomegalovirus-associated. The authors later linked a missense DCLRE1C variant to TCR beta V- and J-gene trimming.

CDR1 is LNHDA, CDR2 SQIVND, per germline (reference sequence). The junction had 7 bases not matched to a gene; V was cut back by 4 bases and J by 6 bases. The length of the CDR3 is 14 residues. In regard to this clone: The antigen is undetermined.

The PCR was carried out with 60 Vbeta primers and 13 Jbeta primers. Method: immunoSEQ multiplex PCR; TCRdb's copy keeps in-frame clones and lacks some. The sample yields some 200,000 clones, approximately 78% seen once. The donors were healthy bone marrow donors. This TCR was sampled from a woman aged 50 to 60 in good health and CMV-seropositive. The chain joins TRBV19 to TRBJ1-2; 8 bases fit TRBD1. The sequencing sample was made of PBMCs. CDR3 region: CASSTRDRLNGYTF. In DNA form, the CDR3 reads TGTGCCAGTAGTACCCGGGACAGGTTAAATGGCTACACCTTC.